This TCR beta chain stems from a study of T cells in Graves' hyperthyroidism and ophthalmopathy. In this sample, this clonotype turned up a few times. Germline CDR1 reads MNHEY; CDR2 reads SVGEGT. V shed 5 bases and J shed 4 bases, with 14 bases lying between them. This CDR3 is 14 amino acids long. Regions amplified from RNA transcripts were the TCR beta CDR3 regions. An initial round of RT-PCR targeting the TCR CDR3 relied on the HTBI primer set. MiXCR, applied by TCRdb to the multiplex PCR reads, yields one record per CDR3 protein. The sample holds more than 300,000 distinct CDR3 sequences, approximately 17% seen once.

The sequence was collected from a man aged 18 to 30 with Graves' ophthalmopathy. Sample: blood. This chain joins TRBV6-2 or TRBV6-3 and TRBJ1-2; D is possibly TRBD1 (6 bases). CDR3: CASSRSGGGYGYTF. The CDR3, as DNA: TGTGCCAGCAGTCGCTCGGGGGGCGGCTATGGCTACACCTTC.